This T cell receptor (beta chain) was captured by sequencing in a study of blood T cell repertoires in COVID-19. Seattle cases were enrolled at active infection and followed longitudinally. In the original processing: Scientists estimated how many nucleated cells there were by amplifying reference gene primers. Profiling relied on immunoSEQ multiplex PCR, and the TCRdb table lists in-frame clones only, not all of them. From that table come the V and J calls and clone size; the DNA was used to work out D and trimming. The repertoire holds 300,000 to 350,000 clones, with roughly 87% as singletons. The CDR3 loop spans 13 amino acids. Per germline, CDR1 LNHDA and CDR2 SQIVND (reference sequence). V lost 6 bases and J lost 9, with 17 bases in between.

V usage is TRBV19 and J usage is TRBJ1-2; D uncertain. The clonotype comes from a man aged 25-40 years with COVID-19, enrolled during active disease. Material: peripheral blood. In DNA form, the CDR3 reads TGTGCCAGTAGCCAACGACGGGATAGTAGCTACACCTTC. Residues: CASSQRRDSSYTF.